The next 12 T cell receptor beta chains were all read from a single sample in a study of T cells after somatic rescue of genetic block. Sequencing used immunoSEQ multiplex PCR; TCRdb keeps in-frame clones, though not all of them. Among 85,000 to 100,000 clones listed, 75% to 90% were seen once. The source material was peripheral blood mononuclear cells (PBMCs). These receptors all stem from a woman between 18 and 29 years old.

The chain joins TRBV5-6 to TRBJ1-1; no clear D. CDR3 length: 16 residues. V was cut by 4 bases and J by 4 bases, with 20 bases left in between. Looked up from germline, CDR1 is SGHDT and CDR2 is YYEEEE. CDR3 sequence reads: CASSKNDGLTSTEAFF. In DNA, the CDR3 is TGTGCCAGCAGCAAGAACGACGGGCTCACGTCCACTGAAGCTTTCTTT.

This chain joins TRBV27 and TRBJ1-5, with D maybe TRBD1 (6 bases). V gave up 2 bases and J gave up 3 bases, with 8 bases separating them. This CDR3 has 14 amino acids. Germline V CDR1 and CDR2: MNHEY, SMNVEV (reference sequence). As DNA, the CDR3 is TGTGCCAGCAGTTTAGGGGGCTACAATCAGCCCCAGCATTTT. Translated, it gives CASSLGGYNQPQHF.

V and J are TRBV5-1 and TRBJ2-7, with 11 positions matching TRBD1. J lost 6 bases, V lost 3 bases, and 2 bases had no gene match. CDR1 and CDR2 from the germline V gene are SGHRS and YFSETQ. CDR3 length: 13 residues. CDR3 sequence (DNA): TGCGCCAGCAGCTCGGGACAGGGGGGCGAGCAGTACTTC. Its protein product is CASSSGQGGEQYF.

The genes are TRBV10-3 and TRBJ2-5, with 10 bases aligning to TRBD2. Germline V lookup: CDR1 ENHRY, CDR2 SYGVKD. The CDR3 is 13 residues long. The trim removed 8 bases at V and 2 bases at J, leaving 2 bases unmatched. CDR3 nucleotides: TGTGCCATCGCTAGCGGGGGACAAGAGACCCAGTACTTC. Amino acid sequence: CAIASGGQETQYF.

The chain carries TRBV7-9 and TRBJ2-1; maybe TRBD2 (5 bases). The CDR3 is 16 amino acids. V was trimmed by 5 bases and J by 1 base, leaving 15 bases between them. The germline CDR1 and CDR2 sequences are SEHNR and FQNEAQ (reference sequence). The CDR3 loop is CASSLKGVPSYNEQFF. In nucleotides, the CDR3 is TGTGCCAGCAGCCTTAAGGGAGTACCTTCCTACAATGAGCAGTTCTTC.

The chain is built from TRBV5-1 and TRBJ2-3; D ambiguous. Germline CDR1 and CDR2: SGHRS and YFSETQ. With 4 bases removed from V and 2 bases from J, the gap between germline ends came to 11 bases. CDR3 size: 14 residues. This CDR3 is CASSQATPTDTQYF. The CDR3 coding sequence is TGCGCCAGCAGCCAAGCTACCCCCACAGATACGCAGTATTTT.

The rearrangement uses TRBV16 and TRBJ1-2; no definite D call. V was shortened by 0 bases and J by 6 bases, with 8 bases between the two germline ends. CDR1 KGHSY and CDR2 FQNENV come from the germline V gene. The CDR3 totals 13 residues. This CDR3 reads CASSQSSVNGYTF. CDR3 DNA sequence: TGTGCCAGCAGCCAATCGTCCGTGAATGGCTACACCTTC.

J is TRBJ2-7 and V is TRBV6-6; 9 nucleotides align to TRBD1. The CDR3 contains 16 residues. Germline values: CDR1 MNHNY, CDR2 SVGAGI (reference sequence). V lost 1 base and J lost 0; bases outside the gene matches: 4. The CDR3 nucleotides are TGTGCCAGCAGTTACTTAGGGACAGGGAGCTCCTACGAGCAGTACTTC. Translation: CASSYLGTGSSYEQYF.

The V and J genes are TRBV5-6 and TRBJ2-5; no clear D gene. The V gene's germline CDR1 is SGHDT and CDR2 YYEEEE. CDR3 length: 14 amino acids. The V end lost 2 bases, the J end lost 7 bases, and 15 bases lay between the germline ends. The CDR3 coding sequence is TGTGCCAGCAGCTTCTGGACCGACGGAGCGACCCAGTACTTC. It encodes CASSFWTDGATQYF.

The chain is built from TRBV12-2 and TRBJ2-7. TRBV12-2 is labeled a pseudogene. The CDR3 contains 12 residues. In DNA, the CDR3 is TGTGCAAGTCGCCTGGAACAATACGAGCAGTACTTC. Amino acid sequence: CASRLEQYEQYF.

This rearrangement joins TRBV29-1 to TRBJ1-2; D is unresolved. The CDR3 has 16 amino acids. Between the trimmed V and J ends, which lost 0 bases and 2 bases, there was a span of 16 bases. The germline V gene has CDR1 SQVTM and CDR2 ANQGSEA. CDR3 DNA: TGCAGCGTTGAAGACCCAGTGGCAGGCGCCAACTATGGCTACACCTTC. Encoded protein: CSVEDPVAGANYGYTF.

Remarks on this clone: Its ends do not fully match the called genes, so a read error is possible. The gene calls are TRBV7-7 and TRBJ2-1; tentative D call: TRBD2 (5 bases). The CDR3 covers 14 residues. Germline CDR1 SSHAT, CDR2 FNYEAQ (reference sequence). The DNA for the CDR3 is TGTGCTAGCAGCTTAGGAGGAACCCACAATGAGCAGTTCTTC. The encoded protein is CASSLGGTHNEQFF.